The rows below give T cell receptor beta chains drawn from one sample of a study of cytomegalovirus exposure and HLA in healthy donors. Sequencing used immunoSEQ multiplex PCR; TCRdb keeps in-frame clones, though not all of them. The table lists approximately 260,000 clones, approximately 86% of them singletons. Input material: PBMCs. These receptors originate from a woman aged 30 to 39 in good health and CMV-seropositive. Both conserved end residues are part of each CDR3. D genes are given only for firm matches. Clone size is shown for a subset of rows, as once, few, many or a class of expanded clone.

clone_size	v_call	j_call	d_call	cdr3_nt	cdr3_aa
.	TRBV28	TRBJ2-3	.	TGTGCCAGCAGCTTGGACACCTACCCTAGCACAGATACGCAGTATTTT	CASSLDTYPSTDTQYF
.	TRBV30	TRBJ1-1	.	TGTGCCTGGAGTGACAATCAAGCTTTCTTT	CAWSDNQAFF
.	TRBV6-5	TRBJ1-3	.	TGTGCCAGCGCGCCGGGTGGAAACACCATATATTTT	CASAPGGNTIYF
.	TRBV2	TRBJ2-7	TRBD2	TGTGCCAGCAGGGTGGCGGGAGGCCTCCACGGGACGCAGTACTTC	CASRVAGGLHGTQYF
.	TRBV27	TRBJ1-1	TRBD1	TGTGCCAGCAGTTTTTCGACAGGGGGCACTGAAGCTTTCTTT	CASSFSTGGTEAFF
.	TRBV18	TRBJ2-1	.	TGTGCCAGCTCACCACGGGCGGGACAGCAAAATGAGCAGTTCTTC	CASSPRAGQQNEQFF
.	TRBV5-1	TRBJ2-7	.	TGCGCCAGCAGCTTGGGAGCGTCAACCTACGAGCAGTACTTC	CASSLGASTYEQYF
.	TRBV19	TRBJ1-4	.	TGTGCCAGTAGTTCCGGACGGGCGGGTGGTGAAAAACTGTTTTTT	CASSSGRAGGEKLFF
.	TRBV30	TRBJ2-1	TRBD1	TGTGCCTGGAGTCCCAGGGGGCTTGGCTCCCTGTACAATGAGCAGTTCTTC	CAWSPRGLGSLYNEQFF
.	TRBV7-3	TRBJ2-2	TRBD2	TGTGCCAGCAGCTTAACGGTACCACAGATTCCGGGACTAGCGGGAATAGGGAACACCGGGGAGCTGTTTTTT	CASSLTVPQIPGLAGIGNTGELFF
.	TRBV5-1	TRBJ2-1	TRBD1	TGCGCCAGCAGCTTGGTTGGGGACAGGAGCAATGAGCAGTTCTTC	CASSLVGDRSNEQFF
.	TRBV5-4	TRBJ2-7	.	TGTGCCAGCACGAACAGGGGACTCTACGAGCAGTACTTC	CASTNRGLYEQYF
.	TRBV19	TRBJ2-7	.	TGTGCCAGTAGTATCAAAACTAGTGGCGAGCAGTACTTC	CASSIKTSGEQYF
.	TRBV27	TRBJ1-2	TRBD1	TGTGCCAGCAGCCGACTGGCGGGACAGGGGGATGGCTACACCTTC	CASSRLAGQGDGYTF
.	TRBV6-5	TRBJ2-7	TRBD2	TGTGCCAGCAGAAACAACGGGAGGCCTACCTACGAGCAGTACTTC	CASRNNGRPTYEQYF
.	TRBV29-1	TRBJ2-7	TRBD1	TGCAGCGCCCGACAGGGATTCTACGAGCAGTACTTC	CSARQGFYEQYF
.	TRBV12-5	TRBJ1-1	.	TGTGCTAGTGGTTTGGTACAGCCAGGAACCATTCATGCGACTGAAGCTTTCTTT	CASGLVQPGTIHATEAFF
few	TRBV27	TRBJ2-7	.	TGTGCCAGCAGTTTCGACAGCTACGAGCAGTACTTC	CASSFDSYEQYF
.	TRBV7-8	TRBJ2-7	.	TGTGCCAGCAGCGCACAGCCGGCTAGCGAAAACGAGCAGTACTTC	CASSAQPASENEQYF
.	TRBV19	TRBJ2-2	TRBD2	TGTGCCAGTCTTGGCGGGAGAAACACCGGGGAGCTGTTTTTT	CASLGGRNTGELFF
once	TRBV7-9	TRBJ2-5	.	TGTGCCAGCAGCTTAGTCCGGGAGACCCAGTACTTC	CASSLVRETQYF
.	TRBV6-5	TRBJ2-1	.	TGTGCCAGCAGTTACTCATGGGGCGAGAGCTCCAATGAGCAGTTCTTC	CASSYSWGESSNEQFF
.	TRBV28	TRBJ2-7	TRBD1	TGTGCCAGCAGGCTCGCGTTGGGACAGGGGGTCCACGAGCAGTACTTC	CASRLALGQGVHEQYF
.	TRBV10-1	TRBJ2-7	TRBD2	TGCGCCAGCAGTGAGGGACTAGCGGATTCCTACGAGCAGTACTTC	CASSEGLADSYEQYF
.	TRBV5-1	TRBJ2-7	TRBD1	TGCGCCAGCAGCGCCCCGGGACAGGGTAACTACGAGCAGTACTTC	CASSAPGQGNYEQYF
.	TRBV14	TRBJ2-1	.	TGTGCCAGCAGCCAAGTGTGGCTAGCCGGCCATTCAAGAAATGAGCAGTTCTTC	CASSQVWLAGHSRNEQFF
once	TRBV5-1	TRBJ1-2	.	TGCGCCAGCAAAGTCTCTTCGGACAGCGCTAGTTCGAGATATGGCTACACCTTC	CASKVSSDSASSRYGYTF
.	TRBV7-8	TRBJ1-1	.	TGTGCCAGCAGCCCCCTAGCAATGAACACTGAAGCTTTCTTT	CASSPLAMNTEAFF
.	TRBV11-2	TRBJ1-1	.	TGTGCCAGCAGCTTAGATAAGCGAGGGCCGTACGCTGAAGCTTTCTTT	CASSLDKRGPYAEAFF
.	TRBV7-8	TRBJ2-7	.	TGTGCCAGCAGCTTGCCCCAGGGGTACTACTACGAGCAGTACTTC	CASSLPQGYYYEQYF
.	TRBV5-1	TRBJ1-1	TRBD1	TGCGCCAGCAGCCCGGGACAGGGCTTTACTGAAGCTTTCTTT	CASSPGQGFTEAFF
.	TRBV5-6	TRBJ1-1	.	TGTGCCAGCAGCTTGGTCGACAGCAGCACTGAAGCTTTCTTT	CASSLVDSSTEAFF
.	TRBV10-3	TRBJ2-5	.	TGTGCCATCAGTGACGTTCGCAGGGGTCAGACCCAGTACTTC	CAISDVRRGQTQYF
.	TRBV7-9	TRBJ1-5	.	TGTGCCAGCAGCGCCGGACAGTTTCAGCCCCAGCATTTT	CASSAGQFQPQHF
.	TRBV28	TRBJ2-1	.	TGTGCCAGCAGTTTGTGGGGAGACAGGTCCTACAATGAGCAGTTCTTC	CASSLWGDRSYNEQFF
.	TRBV5-6	TRBJ2-7	.	TGTGCCAGCAGCTTCGGAGGGACCGAGCAGTACTTC	CASSFGGTEQYF
.	TRBV19	TRBJ2-2	.	TGTGCCAGTAGTTACCTAGCCCTACTCAACACCGGGGAGCTGTTTTTT	CASSYLALLNTGELFF
.	TRBV11-3	TRBJ2-3	.	TGTGCCAGCAGCTCCCCGGCTACTAGGTTGGCAGATACGCAGTATTTT	CASSSPATRLADTQYF
.	TRBV29-1	TRBJ2-1	.	TGCAGCGTTGAAGTTTTAGGACTGGATGAGCAGTTCTTC	CSVEVLGLDEQFF
.	TRBV6-1	TRBJ1-2	TRBD1	TGTGCCACGGGATGGACCGGGACAGGGCAGTATGGCTACACCTTC	CATGWTGTGQYGYTF
.	TRBV5-1	TRBJ2-1	TRBD2	TGCGCCAGCAGCTTCTGGACTAGCGGGAGTAAACTCTACAATGAGCAGTTCTTC	CASSFWTSGSKLYNEQFF
.	TRBV5-1	TRBJ2-5	.	TGCGCCAGCAGCTTGTTGGGGGGGCACGCCCAAGAGACCCAGTACTTC	CASSLLGGHAQETQYF
.	TRBV19	TRBJ2-3	.	TGTGCCAGTAGCAGCGGTCACACAGATACGCAGTATTTT	CASSSGHTDTQYF
.	TRBV6-5	TRBJ1-1	.	TGTGCCAGCAGTTACTCGTTGAGGGCGGGCACTGAAGCTTTCTTT	CASSYSLRAGTEAFF
.	TRBV7-3	TRBJ2-1	TRBD2	TGTGCCAGCAGCATTAGCGGGGCCAGCTCCTACAATGAGCAGTTCTTC	CASSISGASSYNEQFF
.	TRBV25-1	TRBJ2-5	TRBD2	TGTGCCAGCAGTAGCCTAGCGGGCGCCGAGACCCAGTACTTC	CASSSLAGAETQYF
once	TRBV27	TRBJ1-1	TRBD1	TGTGCCAGCAGTTCATCCTGGGGACAGGGAGCCACTGAAGCTTTCTTT	CASSSSWGQGATEAFF
.	TRBV25-1	TRBJ2-1	.	TGTGCCAGCAGTGGGTCGGGCGGGTCCTACAATGAGCAGTTCTTC	CASSGSGGSYNEQFF
.	TRBV7-9	TRBJ2-1	TRBD1	TGTGCCAGCAGCTTGGGGGACAGCACACTCTACAATGAGCAGTTCTTC	CASSLGDSTLYNEQFF